Listed here are 11 T cell receptor beta chains from one sample, sequenced in a study of blood T cell repertoires in COVID-19. Clones were sequenced by immunoSEQ multiplex PCR, and TCRdb holds only the in-frame ones, with some missing. The sample yields approximately 300,000 clones, 90% seen once. Material: peripheral blood. The receptors were sampled from a middle-aged woman with acute or convalescent COVID-19.

This clone was seen only a few times. V usage is TRBV30 and J usage is TRBJ1-2; D is ambiguous. The length of the CDR3 is 13 residues. Per germline, CDR1 GTSNPN and CDR2 SVGIG (reference sequence). The ends were cut back, 3 bases at V and 7 bases at J, with 15 bases in the middle. CDR3 sequence reads: CAWREMGPGGYTF. In DNA, the CDR3 is TGTGCCTGGAGAGAAATGGGTCCGGGTGGCTACACCTTC. The full variable domain, its missing parts supplied by reference TRBV30 and TRBJ1-2, is SQTIHQWPATLVQPVGSPLSLECTVEGTSNPNLYWYRQAAGRGLQLLFYSVGIGQISSEVPQNLSASRPQDRQFILSSKKLLLSDSGFYLCAWREMGPGGYTFGSGTRLTVV.

The genes are TRBV24-1 and TRBJ2-3, with D possibly being TRBD1 (6 bases). Per germline, CDR1 KGHDR and CDR2 SFDVKD. The CDR3 totals 16 residues. The V end was cut by 5 bases, the J end by 6 bases, with 20 bases between. For the CDR3, the DNA is TGTGCCACCAGTGCCGCGACAGGTCCGAAGGGGGATACGCAGTATTTT. Residues: CATSAATGPKGDTQYF.

The J gene is TRBJ2-4, the V gene TRBV19, with D maybe TRBD1 (7 bases). V was pared by 5 bases and J by 1 base, with 12 bases between. Germline V gene data show CDR1 as LNHDA and CDR2 as SQIVND (reference sequence). The CDR3 loop spans 15 amino acids. Here the CDR3 reads CASSPTGRAKNIQYF. CDR3 nucleotides: TGTGCCAGTAGTCCGACAGGGAGGGCCAAAAACATTCAGTACTTC.

This clone was counted between two and nine times. The chain is built from TRBV27 and TRBJ1-1; weak D call: TRBD1 (6 bases). Germline assignment: CDR1 MNHEY and CDR2 SMNVEV (reference sequence). CDR3 length: 13 amino acids. Trimming stripped 4 bases from V and 7 bases from J, with 13 bases between. CDR3 in amino acids: CASSSEYRDEAFF. The CDR3 region has the DNA TGTGCCAGCAGTTCCGAATACAGGGATGAAGCTTTCTTT.

The chain couples TRBV6-5 to TRBJ1-1, with 7 nucleotides matching TRBD1. This CDR3 comprises 13 residues. Germline-derived CDR1 and CDR2 are MNHEY and SVGAGI. V dropped 6 bases and J dropped 7; count of bases not matched to a gene: 8. The DNA of the CDR3 is TGTGCCAGCAGACCATATAGGGACAGTGAAGCTTTCTTT. Its translation: CASRPYRDSEAFF.

The V and J genes are TRBV7-2 and TRBJ1-6; D remains ambiguous. With 2 bases removed from V and 5 bases from J, the gap between germline ends came to 7 bases. Germline loops: CDR1 SGHTA, CDR2 FQGNSA. The CDR3 consists of 14 residues. CDR3 protein: CASSLRRNNSPLHF. The CDR3 DNA reads TGTGCCAGCAGCTTACGCAGAAATAATTCACCCCTCCACTTT. Filled out from reference TRBV7-2 and TRBJ1-6, the complete variable domain reads GAGVSQSPSNKVTEKGKDVELRCDPISGHTALYWYRQSLGQGLEFLIYFQGNSAPDKSGLPSDRFSAERTGGSVSTLTIQRTQQEDSAVYLCASSLRRNNSPLHFGNGTRLTVT.

This chain uses TRBV6-1 with TRBJ2-5, with D tentatively TRBD1 (6 bases). The CDR3 has 16 residues. The germline gives CDR1 MNHNS, CDR2 SASEGT. Between the trimmed V and J ends, which lost 1 base and 2 bases, there was a span of 14 bases. The CDR3 is CASSEEGVPPQETQYF. The CDR3 bases are TGTGCCAGCAGTGAAGAGGGGGTTCCGCCTCAAGAGACCCAGTACTTC.

This clone was found once. The chain recombines TRBV10-2 with TRBJ1-5, with 8 bases matching TRBD1. The germline V gene has CDR1 WSHSY and CDR2 SAAADI. Trimming took 8 bases from V and 0 from J; bases not matched to a gene: 12. The CDR3 is 17 residues long. The CDR3 bases are TGCGCCAGCCCCCAGGGGGCCCCACTGTGTAGCAATCAGCCCCAGCATTTT. Residues: CASPQGAPLCSNQPQHF.

The chain joins TRBV5-4 to TRBJ1-2, with TRBD1 as a possible D gene (5 bases). The V and J ends lost 4 bases and 0 bases respectively, with 13 bases between them. Germline lookup yields CDR1 SGHNT and CDR2 YYREEE (reference sequence). This CDR3 region has 15 residues. For the CDR3, the DNA is TGTGCCAGCAGCCTCCTAGGGGCAGCTAACTATGGCTACACCTTC. Its protein product is CASSLLGAANYGYTF.

V gene TRBV30 combines with J gene TRBJ1-5; D remains ambiguous. Trimming stripped 0 bases from V and 5 bases from J, with 8 bases between. In germline, CDR1 is GTSNPN, CDR2 SVGIG (reference sequence). CDR3 length equals 13 residues. The CDR3 here is CAWSVQNDQPQHF. The CDR3 nucleotides read TGTGCCTGGAGTGTCCAGAACGATCAGCCCCAGCATTTT.

As DNA, the CDR3 is TGTGCCAGCAGCTCGAGAGCTAGCGGGGGATTCCAAGAGACCCAGTACTTC. Amino acid sequence: CASSSRASGGFQETQYF. This sequence joins TRBV7-8 and TRBJ2-5; 10 bases map to TRBD2. Trimming at V came to 4 bases and at J to 1 base, leaving 9 bases not matched to a gene. This CDR3 is 17 amino acids long. Germline-derived CDR1 and CDR2 are SGHVS and FQNEAQ.